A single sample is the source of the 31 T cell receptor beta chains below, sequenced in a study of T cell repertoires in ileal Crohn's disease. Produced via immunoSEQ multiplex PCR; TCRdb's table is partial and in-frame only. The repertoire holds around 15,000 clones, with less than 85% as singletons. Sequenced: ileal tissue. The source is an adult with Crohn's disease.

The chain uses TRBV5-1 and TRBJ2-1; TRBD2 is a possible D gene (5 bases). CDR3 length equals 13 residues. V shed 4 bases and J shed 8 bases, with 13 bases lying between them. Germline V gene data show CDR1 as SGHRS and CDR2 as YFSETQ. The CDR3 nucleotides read TGCGCCAGCAGCCATAGCCCCGGGGATGAGCAGTTCTTC. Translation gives CASSHSPGDEQFF.

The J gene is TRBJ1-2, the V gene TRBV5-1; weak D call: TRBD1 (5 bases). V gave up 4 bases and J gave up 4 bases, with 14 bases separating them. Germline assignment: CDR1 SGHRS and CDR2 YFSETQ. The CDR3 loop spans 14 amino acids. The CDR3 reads CASSARQFRYGYTF. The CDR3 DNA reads TGCGCCAGCAGCGCCCGACAGTTCCGCTATGGCTACACCTTC. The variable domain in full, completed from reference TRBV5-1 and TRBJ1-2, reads KAGVTQTPRYLIKTRGQQVTLSCSPISGHRSVSWYQQTPGQGLQFLFEYFSETQRNKGNFPGRFSGRQFSNSRSEMNVSTLELGDSALYLCASSARQFRYGYTFGSGTRLTVV.

CDR3 coding DNA: TGTGCCAGCAGCCCCATCACTGGGGCCAACGTCCTGACTTTC. It translates to CASSPITGANVLTF. V usage is TRBV5-8 and J usage is TRBJ2-6; unclear D gene. The length of the CDR3 is 14 residues. Trimming stripped 4 bases from V and 2 bases from J, with 7 bases between. CDR1 and CDR2 (germline): SGHTS, YDEGEE.

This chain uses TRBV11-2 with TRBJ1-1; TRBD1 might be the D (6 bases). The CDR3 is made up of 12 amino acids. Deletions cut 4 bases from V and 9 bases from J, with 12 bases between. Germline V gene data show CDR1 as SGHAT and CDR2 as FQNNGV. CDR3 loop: CASSSQGFQAFF. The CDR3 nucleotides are TGTGCCAGCAGCTCCCAGGGGTTTCAAGCTTTCTTT.

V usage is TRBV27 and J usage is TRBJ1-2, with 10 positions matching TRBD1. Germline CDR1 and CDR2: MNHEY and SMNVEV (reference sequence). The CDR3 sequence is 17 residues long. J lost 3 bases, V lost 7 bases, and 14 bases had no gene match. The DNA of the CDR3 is TGTGCCAGCACCCACTCATCGGTGGGACAGGGGCACTATGGCTACACCTTC. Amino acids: CASTHSSVGQGHYGYTF.

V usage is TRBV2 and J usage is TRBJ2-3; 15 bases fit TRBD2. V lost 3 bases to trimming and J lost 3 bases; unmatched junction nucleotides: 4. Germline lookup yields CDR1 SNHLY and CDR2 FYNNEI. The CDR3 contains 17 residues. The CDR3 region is CASSDWTSGGATDTQYF. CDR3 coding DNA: TGTGCCAGCAGTGACTGGACTAGCGGGGGGGCAACAGATACGCAGTATTTT.

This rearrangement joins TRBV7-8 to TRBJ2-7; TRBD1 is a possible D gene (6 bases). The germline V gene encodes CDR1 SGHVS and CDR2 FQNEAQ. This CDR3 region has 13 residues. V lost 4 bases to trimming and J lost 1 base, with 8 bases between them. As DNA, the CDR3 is TGTGCCAGCAGCTCTGGACAGTCCTACGAGCAGTACGTC. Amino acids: CASSSGQSYEQYV.

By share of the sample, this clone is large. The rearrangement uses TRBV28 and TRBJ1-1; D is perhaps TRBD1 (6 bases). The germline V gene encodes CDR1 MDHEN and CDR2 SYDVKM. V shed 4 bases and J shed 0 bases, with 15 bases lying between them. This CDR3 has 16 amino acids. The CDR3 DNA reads TGTGCCAGCAGTTGGGCCTCCGGGACAATGAACACTGAAGCTTTCTTT. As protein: CASSWASGTMNTEAFF.

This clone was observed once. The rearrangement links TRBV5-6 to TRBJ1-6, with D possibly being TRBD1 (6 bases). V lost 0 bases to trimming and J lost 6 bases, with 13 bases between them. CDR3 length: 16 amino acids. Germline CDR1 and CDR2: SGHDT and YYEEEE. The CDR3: CASSLAGRGGNSPLHF. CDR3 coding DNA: TGTGCCAGCAGCTTGGCCGGCCGAGGGGGTAATTCACCCCTCCACTTT.

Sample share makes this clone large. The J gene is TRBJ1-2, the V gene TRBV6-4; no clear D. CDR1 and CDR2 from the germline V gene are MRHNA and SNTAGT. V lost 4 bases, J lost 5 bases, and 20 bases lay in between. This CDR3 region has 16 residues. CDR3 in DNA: TGTGCCAGCAGTGCGGTAGTTGAGGCCCGACCATATGGCTACACCTTC. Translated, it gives CASSAVVEARPYGYTF.

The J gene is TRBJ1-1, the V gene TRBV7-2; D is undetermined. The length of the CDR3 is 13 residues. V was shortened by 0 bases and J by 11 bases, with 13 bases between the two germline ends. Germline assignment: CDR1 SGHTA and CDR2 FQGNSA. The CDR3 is CASSLAAGSRAFF. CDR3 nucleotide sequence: TGTGCCAGCAGCTTAGCTGCGGGGTCTAGGGCTTTCTTT.

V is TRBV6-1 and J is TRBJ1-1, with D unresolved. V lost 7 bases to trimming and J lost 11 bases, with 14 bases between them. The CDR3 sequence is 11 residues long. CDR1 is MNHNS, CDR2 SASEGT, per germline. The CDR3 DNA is TGTGCCAGCACCCTACACCCAGCGGCTTTCTTT. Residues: CASTLHPAAFF.

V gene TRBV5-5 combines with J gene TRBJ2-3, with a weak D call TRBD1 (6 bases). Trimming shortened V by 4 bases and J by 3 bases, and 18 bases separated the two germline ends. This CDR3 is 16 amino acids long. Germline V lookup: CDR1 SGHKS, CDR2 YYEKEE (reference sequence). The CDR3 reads CASSPPLAGTTDTQYF. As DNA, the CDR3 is TGTGCCAGCAGCCCGCCGCTGGCAGGGACAACAGATACGCAGTATTTT.

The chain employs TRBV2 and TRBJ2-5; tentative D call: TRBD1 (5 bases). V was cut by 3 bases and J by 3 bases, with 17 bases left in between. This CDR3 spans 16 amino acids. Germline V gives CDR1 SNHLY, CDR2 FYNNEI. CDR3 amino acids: CASSDQRVAGKETQYF. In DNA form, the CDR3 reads TGTGCCAGCAGTGACCAACGCGTCGCAGGGAAAGAGACCCAGTACTTC.

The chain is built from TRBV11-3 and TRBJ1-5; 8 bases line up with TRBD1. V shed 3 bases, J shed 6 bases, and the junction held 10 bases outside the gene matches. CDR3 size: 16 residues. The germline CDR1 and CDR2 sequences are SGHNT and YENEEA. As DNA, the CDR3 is TGTGCCAGCAGCTTTAGGGACAGGCGATTAGGTCAGCCCCAGCATTTT. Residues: CASSFRDRRLGQPQHF.

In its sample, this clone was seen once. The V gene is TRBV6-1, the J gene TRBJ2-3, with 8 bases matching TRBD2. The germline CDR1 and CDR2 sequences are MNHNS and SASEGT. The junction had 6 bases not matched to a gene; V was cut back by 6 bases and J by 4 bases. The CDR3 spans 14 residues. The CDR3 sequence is CASRGSGVPDTQYF. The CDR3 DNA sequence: TGTGCCAGCAGGGGTAGCGGGGTCCCAGATACGCAGTATTTT.

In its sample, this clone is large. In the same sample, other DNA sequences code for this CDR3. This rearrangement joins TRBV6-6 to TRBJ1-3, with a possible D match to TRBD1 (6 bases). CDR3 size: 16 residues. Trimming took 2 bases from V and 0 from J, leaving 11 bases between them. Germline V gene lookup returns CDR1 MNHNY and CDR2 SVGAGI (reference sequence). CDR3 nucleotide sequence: TGTGCCAGCAGTTACCCCAGGGGTAGCTCTGGAAACACCATATATTTT. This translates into CASSYPRGSSGNTIYF.

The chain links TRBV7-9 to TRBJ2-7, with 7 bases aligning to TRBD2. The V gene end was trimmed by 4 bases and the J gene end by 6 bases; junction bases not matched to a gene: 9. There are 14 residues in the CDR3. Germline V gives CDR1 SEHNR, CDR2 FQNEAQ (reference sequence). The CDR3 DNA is TGTGCCAGCAGCTCCGGACTAGATTCGTCCGAGCAGTACGTC. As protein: CASSSGLDSSEQYV.

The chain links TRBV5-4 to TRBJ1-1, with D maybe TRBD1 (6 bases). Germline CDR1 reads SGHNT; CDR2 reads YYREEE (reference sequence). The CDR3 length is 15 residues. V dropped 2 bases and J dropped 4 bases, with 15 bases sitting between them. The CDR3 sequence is CASSLKTGLGTEAFF. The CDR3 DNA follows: TGTGCCAGCAGCTTAAAAACAGGGTTGGGCACTGAAGCTTTCTTT.

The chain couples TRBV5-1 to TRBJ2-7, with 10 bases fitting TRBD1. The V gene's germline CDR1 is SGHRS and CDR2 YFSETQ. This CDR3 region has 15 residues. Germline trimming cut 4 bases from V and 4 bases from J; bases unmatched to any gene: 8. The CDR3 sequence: CASSQEDRGGYEQYF. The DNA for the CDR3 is TGCGCCAGCAGCCAAGAGGACAGGGGGGGGTACGAGCAGTACTTC.

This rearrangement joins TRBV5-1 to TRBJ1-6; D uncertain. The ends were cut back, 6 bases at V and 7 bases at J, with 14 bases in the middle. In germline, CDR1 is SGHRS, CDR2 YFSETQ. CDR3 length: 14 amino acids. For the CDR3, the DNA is TGCGCCAGCATGCACGCGGCAGAAAATTCACCCCTCCACTTT. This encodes CASMHAAENSPLHF.

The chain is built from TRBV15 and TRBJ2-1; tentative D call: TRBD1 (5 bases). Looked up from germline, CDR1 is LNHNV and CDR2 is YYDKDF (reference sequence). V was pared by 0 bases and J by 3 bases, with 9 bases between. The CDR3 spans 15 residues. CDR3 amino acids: CATSRDRGGYNEQFF. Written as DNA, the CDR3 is TGTGCCACCAGCAGAGATAGGGGCGGCTACAATGAGCAGTTCTTC.

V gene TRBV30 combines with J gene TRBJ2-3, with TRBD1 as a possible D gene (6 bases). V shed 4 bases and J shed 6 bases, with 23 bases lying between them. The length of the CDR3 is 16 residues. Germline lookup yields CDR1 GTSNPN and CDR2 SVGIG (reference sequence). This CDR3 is CAWTPSGTTTRDTQYF. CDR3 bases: TGTGCCTGGACTCCCTCCGGGACAACTACCCGGGATACGCAGTATTTT.

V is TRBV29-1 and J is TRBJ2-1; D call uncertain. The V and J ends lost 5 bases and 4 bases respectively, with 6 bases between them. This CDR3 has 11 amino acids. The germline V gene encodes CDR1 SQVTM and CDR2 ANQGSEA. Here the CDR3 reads CSVRVYNEQFF. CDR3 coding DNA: TGCAGCGTTCGGGTGTACAATGAGCAGTTCTTC.

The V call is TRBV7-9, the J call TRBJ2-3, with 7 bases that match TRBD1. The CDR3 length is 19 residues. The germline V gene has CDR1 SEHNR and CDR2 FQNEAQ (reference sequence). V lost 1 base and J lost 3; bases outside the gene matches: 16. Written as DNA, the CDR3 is TGTGCCAGCAGCTTAGTTTTTGTTTGGCTGACAGGGATGACAGATACGCAGTATTTT. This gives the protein CASSLVFVWLTGMTDTQYF.

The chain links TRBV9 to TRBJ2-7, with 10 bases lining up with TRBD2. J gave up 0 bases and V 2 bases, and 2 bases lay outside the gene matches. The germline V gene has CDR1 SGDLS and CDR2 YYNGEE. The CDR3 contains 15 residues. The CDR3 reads CASSVSGGSSYEQYF. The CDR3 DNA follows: TGTGCCAGCAGCGTTAGCGGGGGGAGCTCCTACGAGCAGTACTTC.

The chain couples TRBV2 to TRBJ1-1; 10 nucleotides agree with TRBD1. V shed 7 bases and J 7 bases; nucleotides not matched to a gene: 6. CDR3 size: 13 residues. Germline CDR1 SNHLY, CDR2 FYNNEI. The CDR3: CASIRQGAGEAFF. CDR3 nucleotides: TGTGCCAGCATCAGACAGGGGGCGGGTGAAGCTTTCTTT.

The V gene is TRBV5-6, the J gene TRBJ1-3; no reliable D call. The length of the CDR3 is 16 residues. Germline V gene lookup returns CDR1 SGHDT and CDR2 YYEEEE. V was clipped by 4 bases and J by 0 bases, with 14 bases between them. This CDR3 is CASSAWAPPSGNTIYF. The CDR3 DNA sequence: TGTGCCAGCAGCGCTTGGGCCCCACCCTCTGGAAACACCATATATTTT.

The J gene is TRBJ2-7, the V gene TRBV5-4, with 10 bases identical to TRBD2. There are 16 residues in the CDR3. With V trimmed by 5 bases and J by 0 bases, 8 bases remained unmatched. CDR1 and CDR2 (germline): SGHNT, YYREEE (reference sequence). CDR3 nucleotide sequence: TGTGCCAGCAGTCCCGGTGGGACTAGCGCCTCCTACGAGCAGTACGTC. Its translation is CASSPGGTSASYEQYV.

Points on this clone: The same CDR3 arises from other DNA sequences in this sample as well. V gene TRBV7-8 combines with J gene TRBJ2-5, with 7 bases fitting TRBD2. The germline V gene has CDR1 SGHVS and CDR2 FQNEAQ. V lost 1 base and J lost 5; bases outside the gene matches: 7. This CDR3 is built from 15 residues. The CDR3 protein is CASSLGQRGGETQYF. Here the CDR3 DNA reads TGTGCCAGCAGCTTAGGGCAGCGGGGAGGGGAGACCCAGTACTTC. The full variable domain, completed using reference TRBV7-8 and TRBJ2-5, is GAGVSQSPRYKVAKRGQDVALRCDPISGHVSLFWYQQALGQGPEFLTYFQNEAQLDKSGLPSDRFFAERPEGSVSTLKIQRTQQEDSAVYLCASSLGQRGGETQYFGPGTRLLVL.

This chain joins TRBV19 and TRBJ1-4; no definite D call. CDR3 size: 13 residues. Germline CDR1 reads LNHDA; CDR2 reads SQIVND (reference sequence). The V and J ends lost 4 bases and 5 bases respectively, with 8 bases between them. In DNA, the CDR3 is TGTGCCAGTAGTACCTCGGGAAATGAAAAACTGTTTTTT. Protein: CASSTSGNEKLFF.